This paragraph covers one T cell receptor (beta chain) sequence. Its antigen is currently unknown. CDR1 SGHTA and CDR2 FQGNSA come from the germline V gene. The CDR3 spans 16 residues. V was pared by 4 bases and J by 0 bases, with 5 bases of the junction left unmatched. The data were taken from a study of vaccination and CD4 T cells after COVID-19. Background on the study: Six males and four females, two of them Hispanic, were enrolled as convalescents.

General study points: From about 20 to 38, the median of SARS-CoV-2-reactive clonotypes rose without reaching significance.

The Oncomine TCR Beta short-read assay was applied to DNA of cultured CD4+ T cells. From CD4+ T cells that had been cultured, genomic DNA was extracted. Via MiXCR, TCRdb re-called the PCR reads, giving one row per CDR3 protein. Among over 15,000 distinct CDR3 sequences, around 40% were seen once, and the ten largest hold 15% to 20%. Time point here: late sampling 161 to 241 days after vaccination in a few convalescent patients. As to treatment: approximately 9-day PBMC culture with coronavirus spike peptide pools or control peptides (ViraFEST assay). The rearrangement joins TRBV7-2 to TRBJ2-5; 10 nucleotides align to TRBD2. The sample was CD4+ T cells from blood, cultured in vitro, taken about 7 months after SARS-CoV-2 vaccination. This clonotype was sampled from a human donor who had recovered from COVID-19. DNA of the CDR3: TGTGCCAGCAGCTCCCGACTAGCGGGTTACCAAGAGACCCAGTACTTC. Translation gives CASSSRLAGYQETQYF. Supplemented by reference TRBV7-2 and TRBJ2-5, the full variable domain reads GAGVSQSPSNKVTEKGKDVELRCDPISGHTALYWYRQSLGQGLEFLIYFQGNSAPDKSGLPSDRFSAERTGGSVSTLTIQRTQQEDSAVYLCASSSRLAGYQETQYFGPGTRLLVL.